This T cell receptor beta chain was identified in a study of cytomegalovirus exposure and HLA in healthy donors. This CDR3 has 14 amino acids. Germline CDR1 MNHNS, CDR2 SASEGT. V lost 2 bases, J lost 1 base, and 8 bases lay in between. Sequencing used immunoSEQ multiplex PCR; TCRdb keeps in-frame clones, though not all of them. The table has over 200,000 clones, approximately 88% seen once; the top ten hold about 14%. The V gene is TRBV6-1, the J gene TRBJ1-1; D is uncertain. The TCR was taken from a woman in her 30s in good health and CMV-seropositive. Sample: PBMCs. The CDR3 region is CASSESVWNTEAFF. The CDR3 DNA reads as TGTGCCAGCAGTGAATCAGTCTGGAACACTGAAGCTTTCTTT.